One T cell receptor beta chain is described in this entry. The data are from a study of blood T cell repertoires in COVID-19. Study details: Acute and convalescent COVID-19 specimens originated in the United States, Italy and Spain. The cDNA or gDNA used as material had been derived from T cells, B-cell-depleted T cells, or PBMCs.

The CDR3 consists of 13 residues. J lost 3 bases, V lost 2 bases, and 0 bases had no gene match. CDR1 and CDR2 from the germline V gene are SGHKS and YYEKEE (reference sequence). Original analysis: Estimated nucleated cell counts came from reference gene primer amplification. TCRdb's copy holds only in-frame clones and misses some; the assay was immunoSEQ multiplex PCR. V and J calls and clone size are copied from that table; D and trimming were computed from the DNA. This sample carries 240,000 or so clones, around four fifths of them seen once, and the ten largest clones take roughly 2%. This TCR was sampled from a man aged 25-45 years who had recovered from COVID-19. Material: peripheral blood. The chain couples TRBV5-5 to TRBJ1-1; 8 bases align to TRBD1. This CDR3 is CASSLQGDTEAFF. The CDR3 DNA follows: TGTGCCAGCAGCTTACAGGGGGACACTGAAGCTTTCTTT.